This is a list of T cell receptor beta chains from one sample in a study of siplizumab effects on memory and regulatory T cells. The data were produced by immunoSEQ multiplex PCR, yet TCRdb's version contains in-frame clones alone and is incomplete. In the table there are 3,500 or so clones, about 53% of which are singletons. Which antigens these TCRs recognize remains unknown. Sequenced: CFSE-low (dividing) CD4+ T cells sorted from an allogeneic mixed lymphocyte reaction. These receptors all stem from a human donor in good health; the cells came from an allogeneic mixed lymphocyte reaction. Each CDR3 is given with its conserved first and last residue. Each record gives: V gene, J gene, clone size, D gene, CDR3 DNA, CDR3 protein. D genes are given only for firm matches. Not every row has a clone size; where given, it reads once, few, many or a size class.

v_call: TRBV6-5; j_call: TRBJ2-7; clone_size: -; d_call: TRBD1; cdr3_nt: TGTGCCAGCGGACGGACAGGGGCGTCCTACGAGCAGTACTTC; cdr3_aa: CASGRTGASYEQYF
v_call: TRBV2; j_call: TRBJ1-5; clone_size: -; d_call: -; cdr3_nt: TGTGCCAGCAGTGAACAGGGCTGGGACAATCAGCCCCAGCATTTT; cdr3_aa: CASSEQGWDNQPQHF
v_call: TRBV6-6; j_call: TRBJ1-2; clone_size: -; d_call: -; cdr3_nt: TGTGCCTCCCAGCCACGGGGCTATGGCTACACCTTC; cdr3_aa: CASQPRGYGYTF
v_call: TRBV11-3; j_call: TRBJ2-1; clone_size: -; d_call: -; cdr3_nt: TGTGCCAGCAGCTTAGTTCCGAATGAGCAGTTCTTC; cdr3_aa: CASSLVPNEQFF
v_call: TRBV15; j_call: TRBJ1-4; clone_size: -; d_call: -; cdr3_nt: TGTGCCACCAGCAGAGGCCTAGACAGGTTTGCAACTAATGAAAAACTGTTTTTT; cdr3_aa: CATSRGLDRFATNEKLFF
v_call: TRBV6-1; j_call: TRBJ1-2; clone_size: -; d_call: -; cdr3_nt: TGTGCCAGCAGTGTCGAATCTAACTATGGCTACACCTTC; cdr3_aa: CASSVESNYGYTF
v_call: TRBV27; j_call: TRBJ1-4; clone_size: few; d_call: TRBD1; cdr3_nt: TGTGCCAGCAGTTTAAACAGGGGGGATGAAAAACTGTTTTTT; cdr3_aa: CASSLNRGDEKLFF
v_call: TRBV7-9; j_call: TRBJ2-4; clone_size: once; d_call: -; cdr3_nt: TGTGCCAGCAGCTTAGGGGCACCATTTCGGAACATTCAGTACTTC; cdr3_aa: CASSLGAPFRNIQYF
v_call: TRBV6-1; j_call: TRBJ1-4; clone_size: -; d_call: -; cdr3_nt: TGTGCCAGCACTAAGACGGGGAATGAAAAACTGTTTTTT; cdr3_aa: CASTKTGNEKLFF
v_call: TRBV18; j_call: TRBJ2-7; clone_size: -; d_call: TRBD1; cdr3_nt: TGTGCCAGCTCACGGGACAGTTACGAGCAGTACTTC; cdr3_aa: CASSRDSYEQYF
v_call: TRBV18; j_call: TRBJ2-3; clone_size: -; d_call: -; cdr3_nt: TGTGCCAGCCTAAGCACGGATACGCAGTATTTT; cdr3_aa: CASLSTDTQYF
v_call: TRBV7-9; j_call: TRBJ2-7; clone_size: -; d_call: TRBD2; cdr3_nt: TGTGCCAGCAGCCGAGGCGGGGGGCTCATTTACGAGCAGTACTTC; cdr3_aa: CASSRGGGLIYEQYF
v_call: TRBV5-6; j_call: TRBJ1-2; clone_size: -; d_call: TRBD1; cdr3_nt: TGTGCCAGCAGCTTGTCACAGGGGGCGAGTGGCTACACCTTC; cdr3_aa: CASSLSQGASGYTF
v_call: TRBV6-6; j_call: TRBJ1-1; clone_size: few; d_call: TRBD1; cdr3_nt: TGTGCCAGCAGCGGACAGGGGTGGGAAGCTTTCTTT; cdr3_aa: CASSGQGWEAFF
v_call: TRBV7-2; j_call: TRBJ2-4; clone_size: -; d_call: -; cdr3_nt: TGTGCCAGCAGCTTCCGACAGGCTCTAGCCAAAAACATTCAGTACTTC; cdr3_aa: CASSFRQALAKNIQYF
v_call: TRBV30; j_call: TRBJ1-4; clone_size: -; d_call: -; cdr3_nt: TGTGCCTGGAGTGTCCATCGGGGTGAAAAACTGTTTTTT; cdr3_aa: CAWSVHRGEKLFF
v_call: TRBV18; j_call: TRBJ2-7; clone_size: -; d_call: -; cdr3_nt: TGTGCCAGCTCACCGATAGCTACCGCGCTCGAGCAGTACTTC; cdr3_aa: CASSPIATALEQYF
v_call: TRBV6-1; j_call: TRBJ1-2; clone_size: -; d_call: -; cdr3_nt: TGTGCCAGCAGTGAGATGTATGGGAGCTATGGCTACACCTTC; cdr3_aa: CASSEMYGSYGYTF
v_call: TRBV5-1; j_call: TRBJ2-3; clone_size: -; d_call: -; cdr3_nt: TGCGCCAGCAGCTTGGGGGGAACTGGCCGGGATACGCAGTATTTT; cdr3_aa: CASSLGGTGRDTQYF
v_call: TRBV12-5; j_call: TRBJ1-1; clone_size: -; d_call: -; cdr3_nt: TGTGCTAGTGGTTTGGTTCGCGGGACAAAGAACACTGAAGCTTTCTTT; cdr3_aa: CASGLVRGTKNTEAFF
v_call: TRBV10-2; j_call: TRBJ1-2; clone_size: few; d_call: -; cdr3_nt: TGCGCCAGCAGTGGACAGGTCTATTATGGCTACACCTTC; cdr3_aa: CASSGQVYYGYTF
v_call: TRBV7-9; j_call: TRBJ2-7; clone_size: -; d_call: -; cdr3_nt: TGTGCCAGCAGCGCCGCAGGGAACTCCTACGAGCAGTACTTC; cdr3_aa: CASSAAGNSYEQYF
v_call: TRBV9; j_call: TRBJ2-7; clone_size: -; d_call: -; cdr3_nt: TGTGCCAGCAGCGTAGATTGGGGGTACTACGAGCAGTACTTC; cdr3_aa: CASSVDWGYYEQYF
v_call: TRBV6-5; j_call: TRBJ2-7; clone_size: -; d_call: -; cdr3_nt: TGTGCCAGCGGAATGGCCTACGAGCAGTACTTC; cdr3_aa: CASGMAYEQYF
v_call: TRBV2; j_call: TRBJ2-3; clone_size: few; d_call: TRBD2; cdr3_nt: TGTGCCAGAGGACTAGCGGGCTCGGGCGCAGATACGCAGTATTTT; cdr3_aa: CARGLAGSGADTQYF
v_call: TRBV10-2; j_call: TRBJ1-1; clone_size: few; d_call: -; cdr3_nt: TGCGCCAGCAGTCGGTTTTCGGACACTGAAGCTTTCTTT; cdr3_aa: CASSRFSDTEAFF
v_call: TRBV7-2; j_call: TRBJ1-1; clone_size: once; d_call: -; cdr3_nt: TGTGCCAGCAGCTTAGGGGGGGGCTTCCACACTGAAGCTTTCTTT; cdr3_aa: CASSLGGGFHTEAFF
v_call: TRBV7-9; j_call: TRBJ2-5; clone_size: -; d_call: -; cdr3_nt: TGTGCCAGCAGCTTATATCTTGACCAAGAGACCCAGTACTTC; cdr3_aa: CASSLYLDQETQYF
v_call: TRBV7-8; j_call: TRBJ2-1; clone_size: once; d_call: -; cdr3_nt: TGTGCCAGCAGCTTAGCGAATAGTGAGCAGTTCTTC; cdr3_aa: CASSLANSEQFF
v_call: TRBV5-1; j_call: TRBJ2-3; clone_size: -; d_call: TRBD2; cdr3_nt: TGCGCCAGCAGCCAGGGGACTAGCGGGGTAACAGATACGCAGTATTTT; cdr3_aa: CASSQGTSGVTDTQYF
v_call: TRBV11-3; j_call: TRBJ2-7; clone_size: -; d_call: -; cdr3_nt: TGTGCCAGCAGCGAGCGGCACGGAACCTACGAGCAGTACTTC; cdr3_aa: CASSERHGTYEQYF